The next 26 T cell receptor beta chains were all read from a single sample in a study of spatial heterogeneity in lung cancer. TCRdb itself ran the 5' RACE reads through MiXCR, one entry per CDR3 protein. Here the sample spans tens of thousands of distinct CDR3 sequences, 5.8% being singletons. The time point: sample taken at primary tumor resection. Whole RNA came from tumor, nontumor lung or frozen PBMC and was sequenced without being sorted. The sample was PBMCs, taken at surgery. These receptors were collected from a male donor with early-stage non-small cell lung cancer.

This clonotype has at least ten counts. This rearrangement joins TRBV20-1 to TRBJ1-4, with 9 bases matching TRBD1. The ends lost 6 bases at V and 0 bases at J; junction bases unmatched: 2. Germline V gives CDR1 DFQATT, CDR2 SNEGSKA (reference sequence). The CDR3 length is 14 residues. CDR3: CSAGQGATNEKLFF. The CDR3 DNA reads as TGCAGTGCGGGACAGGGCGCAACTAATGAAAAACTGTTTTTT.

This clonotype has ten or more counts. The rearrangement links TRBV28 to TRBJ2-7; D remains ambiguous. The V gene's germline CDR1 is MDHEN and CDR2 SYDVKM. The CDR3 sequence is 14 residues long. V lost 2 bases and J lost 0, with 8 bases in between. For the CDR3, the DNA is TGTGCCAGCAGTTTAGAGCCGAGCTCCTACGAGCAGTACTTC. Translation: CASSLEPSSYEQYF.

This clonotype was counted many times. This chain joins TRBV3-1 and TRBJ2-5; TRBD2 matches at 7 bases. The CDR3 totals 13 residues. Germline V gene lookup returns CDR1 LGHDT and CDR2 YNNKEL (reference sequence). The V and J ends lost 7 bases and 1 base, in that order; junction bases with no gene match: 3. The CDR3 DNA reads TGTGCCAGCAAGACTAGCCTCCAAGAGACCCAGTACTTC. It encodes CASKTSLQETQYF.

This clonotype occurred many times. The chain joins TRBV29-1 to TRBJ2-5; the match to TRBD2 covers 8 bases. CDR1 and CDR2 (germline): SQVTM, ANQGSEA. This CDR3 is 15 amino acids long. J lost 4 bases, V lost 2 bases, and 9 bases had no gene match. CDR3 residues: CSVEPGGGERETQYF. Written as DNA, the CDR3 is TGCAGCGTTGAACCGGGGGGGGGAGAGAGAGAGACCCAGTACTTC.

Many counts were recorded for this clonotype. J is TRBJ2-1 and V is TRBV9; D not certain. The CDR3 covers 14 residues. The V and J ends lost 4 bases and 5 bases respectively, with 13 bases between them. Germline CDR1 is SGDLS and CDR2 is YYNGEE. In DNA, the CDR3 is TGTGCCAGCAGCCTGGGATCCAGTCACAATGAGCAGTTCTTC. Residues: CASSLGSSHNEQFF.

This clonotype has only a few counts. The chain recombines TRBV6-6 with TRBJ1-1; D not resolved. With 2 bases removed from V and 7 bases from J, the gap between germline ends came to 8 bases. The germline CDR1 and CDR2 sequences are MNHNY and SVGAGI (reference sequence). This CDR3 is built from 12 residues. The CDR3 DNA sequence: TGTGCCAGCAGTTACCCAACTGATGAAGCTTTCTTT. Translating gives CASSYPTDEAFF.

There are many counts of this clonotype. This chain connects TRBV18 to TRBJ2-7; D might be TRBD2 (6 bases). V lost 3 bases and J 4 bases, leaving 13 bases between the germline ends. Germline-derived CDR1 and CDR2 are KGHSH and LQKENI. This CDR3 is 14 amino acids long. The CDR3 DNA reads as TGTGCCAGCTCACCGCGGACGGGGGAATACGAGCAGTACTTC. Its translation is CASSPRTGEYEQYF.

This clonotype was seen at least ten times. This chain connects TRBV7-8 to TRBJ1-2, with 11 bases matching TRBD1. The CDR3 consists of 15 residues. The germline gives CDR1 SGHVS, CDR2 FQNEAQ. The V segment lost 4 bases and the J segment 8 bases; nucleotides outside the gene matches: 9. This chain's CDR3 is CASSSRTGGLRGYTF. CDR3 in DNA: TGTGCCAGCAGCTCCCGGACAGGGGGCTTGCGAGGCTACACCTTC.

This clonotype was counted at least ten times. The chain recombines TRBV5-1 with TRBJ1-6, with D possibly matching TRBD1 (6 bases). Germline V gene data show CDR1 as SGHRS and CDR2 as YFSETQ. V lost 0 bases to trimming and J lost 7 bases, with 23 bases between them. The length of the CDR3 is 19 residues. The CDR3 DNA is TGCGCCAGCAGCTTGGGAGTCGGCGGAACGAGGGGGAAGAATTCACCCCTCCACTTT. Amino acids: CASSLGVGGTRGKNSPLHF.

The table lists this clonotype with a few counts. The chain uses TRBV6-1 and TRBJ2-2; 7 bases agree with TRBD2. Germline loops: CDR1 MNHNS, CDR2 SASEGT. V was clipped by 7 bases and J by 5 bases; unmatched bases: 16. This CDR3 contains 17 residues. The CDR3 sequence: CASTPHGGGGYTGELFF. CDR3 sequence (DNA): TGTGCCAGCACCCCCCACGGTGGGGGGGGGTATACCGGGGAGCTGTTTTTT.

This clonotype was recorded at least ten times. The gene calls are TRBV12-3 or TRBV12-4 and TRBJ1-2; 12 nucleotides agree with TRBD1. This CDR3 is 15 amino acids long. Trimming took 3 bases from V and 7 from J; bases not matched to a gene: 6. This CDR3 reads CASSLAGQGAGGYTF. CDR3 in DNA: TGTGCCAGCAGTTTGGCGGGACAGGGGGCAGGTGGCTACACCTTC.

The V gene is TRBV27, the J gene TRBJ2-5; maybe TRBD2 (6 bases). The CDR3 is 15 amino acids. The V and J ends lost 1 base and 2 bases respectively, with 11 bases between them. CDR1 and CDR2 (germline): MNHEY, SMNVEV (reference sequence). The CDR3 DNA reads TGTGCCAGCAGTTTATGGCGGGGAGATCAAGAGACCCAGTACTTC. Residues: CASSLWRGDQETQYF.

This clonotype was picked up a small number of times. J is TRBJ1-1 and V is TRBV6-5, with TRBD1 identical over 7 bases. This CDR3 has 15 residues. After removal of 5 bases from V and 5 bases from J, the junction contained 11 bases not matched to a gene. From germline, CDR1 is MNHEY and CDR2 SVGAGI. The CDR3 coding sequence is TGTGCCAGCAGTAGTGACAGGGTTTCGGGGACTGAAGCTTTCTTT. This sequence encodes CASSSDRVSGTEAFF.

The rearrangement uses TRBV11-2 and TRBJ1-3; 11 bases match TRBD1. The V and J ends lost 6 bases and 0 bases, in that order; junction bases with no gene match: 13. The CDR3 has 19 amino acids. Germline CDR1 is SGHAT and CDR2 is FQNNGV. CDR3: CASRKPGQGVPRSGNTIYF. In nucleotides, the CDR3 is TGTGCCAGCAGAAAGCCGGGACAGGGGGTACCTCGCTCTGGAAACACCATATATTTT.

This clonotype was recorded many times. This chain joins TRBV9 and TRBJ2-3; 8 bases align to TRBD1. This CDR3 contains 15 residues. Germline V gene lookup returns CDR1 SGDLS and CDR2 YYNGEE. Trimming at V came to 0 bases and at J to 9 bases, leaving 9 bases not matched to a gene. The CDR3 DNA is TGTGCCAGCAGCGTAGCTGAAACAGGGGGGCGGACGCAGTATTTT. As protein: CASSVAETGGRTQYF. The whole variable domain, filled in from reference TRBV9 and TRBJ2-3, reads DSGVTQTPKHLITATGQRVTLRCSPRSGDLSVYWYQQSLDQGLQFLIQYYNGEERAKGNILERFSAQQFPDLHSELNLSSLELGDSALYFCASSVAETGGRTQYFGPGTRLTVL.

By its share, this clonotype is medium-sized. The V gene is TRBV10-3, the J gene TRBJ2-3; tentative D call: TRBD2 (5 bases). The germline V and J ends were trimmed by 1 base and 4 bases, with 15 bases remaining between them. Germline CDR1 is ENHRY and CDR2 is SYGVKD. The CDR3 loop spans 16 amino acids. CDR3 loop: CAISEYPTSVADTQYF. CDR3 sequence (DNA): TGTGCCATCAGTGAGTACCCTACTAGTGTCGCAGATACGCAGTATTTT.

In its sample, this clonotype was seen a few times. This rearrangement joins TRBV6-1 to TRBJ1-5; D uncertain. The germline V gene has CDR1 MNHNS and CDR2 SASEGT. The ends were cut back, 2 bases at V and 0 bases at J, with 8 bases in the middle. The CDR3 sequence is 15 residues long. CDR3 DNA: TGTGCCAGCAGTGAAATCAGGCATAGCAATCAGCCCCAGCATTTT. Translation gives CASSEIRHSNQPQHF.

Judged by abundance, this clonotype is medium-sized. J is TRBJ1-1 and V is TRBV13; D ambiguous. This CDR3 region has 11 residues. V gave up 2 bases and J gave up 2 bases, with 0 bases separating them. Germline-derived CDR1 and CDR2 are PRHDT and FYEKMQ (reference sequence). In DNA, the CDR3 is TGTGCCAGCAGCTTAAACACTGAAGCTTTCTTT. Translation gives CASSLNTEAFF.

Worth noting for this clonotype: Relative to the germline gene, one junction end is altered; a read error may explain this. This sequence joins TRBV3-1 and TRBJ2-7; TRBD2 agrees at 10 bases. Germline CDR1 reads LGHDT; CDR2 reads YNNKEL (reference sequence). The CDR3 is 11 amino acids. The CDR3 sequence: CASSSGLARDF. The CDR3 DNA reads as TGTGCCAGCAGCTCGGGACTAGCGCGCGATTTC.

At least ten counts were recorded for this clonotype. The V and J genes are TRBV6-5 and TRBJ1-2; D ambiguous. V was trimmed by 0 bases and J by 7 bases, leaving 9 bases between them. Germline CDR1 MNHEY, CDR2 SVGAGI. The CDR3 has 13 amino acids. As DNA, the CDR3 is TGTGCCAGCAGTTACTCGCCGCAGGCTGGCTACACCTTC. Its protein is CASSYSPQAGYTF.

The rearrangement links TRBV7-2 to TRBJ2-5; 7 bases fit TRBD2. CDR3 length: 19 residues. V was pared by 2 bases and J by 5 bases, with 20 bases of the junction left unmatched. The germline gives CDR1 SGHTA, CDR2 FQGNSA. This CDR3 is CASSLSPGTTSILEETQYF. The CDR3 DNA reads as TGTGCCAGCAGCTTAAGCCCCGGGACTACCTCCATATTGGAGGAGACCCAGTACTTC.

The chain recombines TRBV24-1 with TRBJ2-5; the D gene is possibly TRBD1 (6 bases). The germline gives CDR1 KGHDR, CDR2 SFDVKD. There are 15 residues in the CDR3. Trimming pared 3 bases from V and 5 bases from J, leaving 15 bases between. CDR3 sequence (DNA): TGTGCCACCAGTGATAGGGACAATTTGAGGGAGACCCAGTACTTC. Protein sequence: CATSDRDNLRETQYF.

This clonotype was seen repeatedly, ten times or more. The rearrangement joins TRBV6-1 to TRBJ2-3; a weak D match, TRBD1 (6 bases). The CDR3 consists of 15 residues. V shed 4 bases and J shed 0 bases, with 11 bases lying between them. Germline V gene data show CDR1 as MNHNS and CDR2 as SASEGT. The CDR3 loop is CASSVNTGSTDTQYF. The CDR3 DNA sequence: TGTGCCAGCAGTGTGAATACAGGGAGCACAGATACGCAGTATTTT.

This clonotype was observed a few times. This chain connects TRBV12-3 or TRBV12-4 to TRBJ2-5, with TRBD1 identical over 8 bases. There are 14 residues in the CDR3. Trimming cost V 7 bases and J 2 bases; bases outside gene matches: 6. The CDR3 DNA reads TGTGCCAGCAATCCCGGGACAGGACAAGAGACCCAGTACTTC. This translates into CASNPGTGQETQYF.

This clonotype was counted at least ten times. The chain uses TRBV3-1 and TRBJ1-1; D gene unclear. The V end was cut by 3 bases, the J end by 2 bases, with 10 bases between. Germline assignment: CDR1 LGHDT and CDR2 YNNKEL (reference sequence). The CDR3 is 14 residues long. The CDR3 DNA is TGTGCCAGCAGCCACTACAAGGGAAACACTGAAGCTTTCTTT. This gives the protein CASSHYKGNTEAFF.

The DNA for the CDR3 is TGTGCCAGCAGTCACAGGGGAGGTGTTGGCAATCAGCCCCAGCATTTT. This gives the protein CASSHRGGVGNQPQHF. V gene TRBV7-9 combines with J gene TRBJ1-5; TRBD1 agrees at 7 bases. The V gene end was trimmed by 6 bases and the J gene end by 2 bases; junction bases not matched to a gene: 10. CDR1 is SEHNR, CDR2 FQNEAQ, per germline (reference sequence). This CDR3 spans 16 amino acids.